This T cell receptor (beta chain) was sequenced for a study of cytomegalovirus exposure and HLA in healthy donors. Study-level results: Presence/absence results assume similar sequencing depth per donor, which may not hold.

A word on this clone: Its target is not known.

With 1 base removed from V and 0 bases from J, the gap between germline ends came to 5 bases. The CDR3 consists of 14 residues. Germline CDR1 is MGHRA and CDR2 is YSYEKL. Use of 60 Vbeta and 13 Jbeta primers characterized the PCR. TCRdb's table, derived via immunoSEQ multiplex PCR, lists solely in-frame clones and lacks some. The data contain 120,000 or so clones, roughly 83% of them singletons. The sample was PBMCs. This TCR was recovered from a man younger than 35 in good health and CMV-seropositive. The chain carries TRBV4-1 and TRBJ2-3; D is undetermined. CDR3 coding DNA: TGCGCCAGCAGCCAAGCTCGGAGCACAGATACGCAGTATTTT. Translation: CASSQARSTDTQYF.